This entry is about one T cell receptor beta chain. Antigen specificity is unknown. Extraction and reverse transcription of RNA yielded cDNA as the sequencing template. TCRdb's table, derived via immunoSEQ multiplex PCR, lists solely in-frame clones and lacks some. The sample has some 190,000 clones; around three fifths are singletons. The data were obtained in a study of CD8+ T cells in alopecia areata. Stated treatment: oral pan-JAK inhibitor, 5-10 mg twice daily. Lesional scalp punch biopsies and peripheral blood came from alopecia areata patients. The study's findings and limits: Affected lesional scalp, above all in alopecia totalis/universalis, was more clonal than normal scalp. How baseline CD8+ expansion relates to response remains uncertain (there was one nonresponder). Resident alphabeta T cells of normal skin are also sequenced in scalp samples.

CDR1 and CDR2 (germline): SQVTM, ANQGSEA. The CDR3 consists of 15 residues. V lost 4 bases, J lost 2 bases, and 16 bases lay in between. Specimen: CD4+ T cells sorted from blood, collected between weeks 47 and 50, from a patient treated with tofacitinib. The V and J genes are TRBV29-1 and TRBJ2-3; D may be TRBD2 (6 bases). This clonotype was obtained from a human donor with alopecia areata. CDR3 in DNA: TGCAGCGTTGTGGTCCGGGGACTCAACACAGATACGCAGTATTTT. It encodes CSVVVRGLNTDTQYF.